The next 30 T cell receptor beta chains were all read from a single sample in a study of control samples from healthy donors and cancer patients. TCRdb's copy holds only in-frame clones and misses some; the assay was immunoSEQ multiplex PCR. The repertoire includes approximately 210,000 clones, roughly nine tenths of them detected once, and 1.5% to 2% sits in the top ten. Sequenced material: blood. The receptors originated from a man aged 25-45 years in good health.

The CDR3 nucleotides are TGTGCCAGCAGCACCCAGGGGAAAGGCGGGGAGCTGTTTTTT. It yields the protein CASSTQGKGGELFF. The chain is built from TRBV9 and TRBJ2-2, with D perhaps matching TRBD1 (6 bases). V was shortened by 4 bases and J by 7 bases, with 14 bases between the two germline ends. Germline V gives CDR1 SGDLS, CDR2 YYNGEE. There are 14 residues in the CDR3.

The chain combines TRBV14 with TRBJ1-2; no clear D. CDR1 and CDR2 from the germline V gene are SGHDN and FVKESK. The CDR3 totals 13 residues. Trimming left V 2 bases short and J 2 bases short, with 6 bases between. DNA for the CDR3: TGTGCCAGCAGCCAATCTCCGAACTATGGCTACACCTTC. It specifies CASSQSPNYGYTF.

The chain links TRBV10-2 to TRBJ2-2; D might be TRBD2 (5 bases). Germline V gene lookup returns CDR1 WSHSY and CDR2 SAAADI. The length of the CDR3 is 18 residues. V lost 3 bases and J 9 bases, leaving 26 bases between the germline ends. The CDR3 DNA is TGCGCCAGCAGTGACCTAGCTTTCTCGTTGGCCCCTAGTAGGGAGCTGTTTTTT. Its translation is CASSDLAFSLAPSRELFF.

The rearrangement uses TRBV7-8 and TRBJ1-2; D is possibly TRBD1 (5 bases). Trimming stripped 7 bases from V and 3 bases from J, with 15 bases between. Germline-derived CDR1 and CDR2 are SGHVS and FQNEAQ. The CDR3 runs to 14 residues. The CDR3 sequence: CASNPLRGDYGYTF. The CDR3 region has the DNA TGTGCCAGCAACCCCCTGCGGGGGGACTATGGCTACACCTTC.

The chain has TRBV28 and TRBJ2-1, with TRBD1 matching 7 bases. V lost 8 bases, J lost 5 bases, and 3 bases stayed unmatched. The germline CDR1 and CDR2 sequences are MDHEN and SYDVKM. The CDR3 totals 12 residues. The DNA of the CDR3 is TGTGCCAGCTGGGACAGACACAATGAGCAGTTCTTC. Protein product: CASWDRHNEQFF.

The J gene is TRBJ2-3, the V gene TRBV6-2 or TRBV6-3; D is uncertain. The CDR3 is 13 amino acids. Per the germline V gene, CDR1 is MNHEY and CDR2 is SVGEGT. Trimming removed 2 bases from V and 2 bases from J, with 5 bases in between. Here the CDR3 DNA reads TGTGCCAGCAGTTACGGTACCACAGATACGCAGTATTTT. Amino acids: CASSYGTTDTQYF.

The sample holds one count of this clone. This chain uses TRBV2 with TRBJ2-2, with D possibly being TRBD1 (5 bases). The V gene's germline CDR1 is SNHLY and CDR2 FYNNEI. The V end lost 6 bases, the J end lost 6 bases, and 14 bases lay between the germline ends. This CDR3 is built from 14 residues. DNA of the CDR3: TGTGCCAGCAGGATGGACAAGTTGGCCGGGGAGCTGTTTTTT. Protein sequence: CASRMDKLAGELFF.

The gene calls are TRBV5-1 and TRBJ2-1; D possibly corresponds to TRBD1 (5 bases). The V end lost 0 bases, the J end lost 4 bases, and 11 bases lay between the germline ends. The CDR3 covers 15 residues. CDR1 is SGHRS, CDR2 YFSETQ, per germline. CDR3 in DNA: TGCGCCAGCAGCTTGGCCGTGACAGAGTACAATGAGCAGTTCTTC. It is translated as CASSLAVTEYNEQFF.

This clone was observed a single time. V gene TRBV30 combines with J gene TRBJ2-1; 16 bases are a match to TRBD2. V shed 8 bases, J shed 8 bases, and the junction held 6 bases outside the gene matches. The CDR3 runs 14 residues. CDR1 is GTSNPN, CDR2 SVGIG, per germline (reference sequence). The CDR3 DNA follows: TGTGCCAGTACGGGACTAGCGGGGGGGCATGAGCAGTTCTTC. Residues: CASTGLAGGHEQFF.

This chain links TRBV9 with TRBJ2-6, with D unclear. The CDR3 loop spans 16 amino acids. Trimming left V 0 bases short and J 4 bases short, with 11 bases between. Germline lookup yields CDR1 SGDLS and CDR2 YYNGEE. The CDR3 here is CASSVGLGSGANVLTF. The CDR3 nucleotides are TGTGCCAGCAGCGTAGGATTGGGGTCGGGGGCCAACGTCCTGACTTTC.

V and J are TRBV7-8 and TRBJ1-6; TRBD1 matches 8 bases. Unmatched junction bases numbered 15, after V lost 4 bases and J lost 7 bases. The CDR3 consists of 18 residues. Germline V gives CDR1 SGHVS, CDR2 FQNEAQ. The CDR3 DNA is TGTGCCAGCAGCTCCGGTGAGGGGACAGGACGTGGGAATTCACCCCTCCACTTT. Translating it yields CASSSGEGTGRGNSPLHF.

The chain combines TRBV3-1 (or the pseudogene TRBV3-2) with TRBJ1-1; D might be TRBD1 (5 bases). The germline V and J ends were trimmed by 1 base and 1 base, with 10 bases remaining between them. This CDR3 has 15 amino acids. Per germline, CDR1 LGHDT and CDR2 YNNKEL (reference sequence). The CDR3, as DNA: TGTGCCAGCAGCCAAGGTGGGGCAGGGAACACTGAAGCTTTCTTT. Translated: CASSQGGAGNTEAFF.

In this sample, this clone turned up once. The chain joins TRBV30 to TRBJ1-6; the D is unclear. From germline, CDR1 is GTSNPN and CDR2 SVGIG (reference sequence). With 2 bases removed from V and 0 bases from J, the gap between germline ends came to 8 bases. The CDR3 runs 15 residues. DNA of the CDR3: TGTGCCTGGAGTCTCTCTGGCTCCTATAATTCACCCCTCCACTTT. As protein: CAWSLSGSYNSPLHF.

As DNA, the CDR3 is TGTGCCAGCAGCTTGCGGGACTACCCTTACAATGAGCAGTTCTTC. It specifies CASSLRDYPYNEQFF. V gene TRBV7-8 combines with J gene TRBJ2-1, with 7 bases fitting TRBD2. CDR1 SGHVS and CDR2 FQNEAQ come from the germline V gene. This CDR3 comprises 15 residues. V trimming: 3 bases; J trimming: 4 bases; junction bases outside the gene matches: 6.

The V and J genes are TRBV5-4 and TRBJ1-2; D unclear. CDR3 length: 15 residues. The germline V gene encodes CDR1 SGHNT and CDR2 YYREEE (reference sequence). V dropped 3 bases and J dropped 4 bases, with 16 bases sitting between them. CDR3 DNA: TGTGCCAGCAGCTCATATTTGAGGGTGGGCTATGGCTACACCTTC. Its protein product is CASSSYLRVGYGYTF.

CDR3 in amino acids: CASSSSGTGKTEAFF. The DNA for the CDR3 is TGTGCCAGCAGTTCCTCCGGGACAGGCAAAACTGAAGCTTTCTTT. The V and J genes are TRBV27 and TRBJ1-1; TRBD1 aligns across 8 bases. The V and J ends lost 4 bases and 5 bases, in that order; junction bases with no gene match: 9. The germline V gene encodes CDR1 MNHEY and CDR2 SMNVEV (reference sequence). The CDR3 covers 15 residues.

The count of this clone is one. This chain connects TRBV4-1 to TRBJ2-1; D may be TRBD1 or TRBD2 (6 bases each). This CDR3 region has 16 residues. Germline V gene data show CDR1 as MGHRA and CDR2 as YSYEKL. V lost 0 bases and J 7 bases, leaving 16 bases between the germline ends. The CDR3 sequence is CASSQDSSWGANEQFF. The CDR3 nucleotides are TGCGCCAGCAGCCAAGATTCCAGCTGGGGGGCGAATGAGCAGTTCTTC.

This chain joins TRBV6-5 and TRBJ1-2; 7 bases align to TRBD1. The germline gives CDR1 MNHEY, CDR2 SVGAGI. This CDR3 spans 13 amino acids. Germline trimming cut 4 bases from V and 4 bases from J; bases unmatched to any gene: 3. Here the CDR3 DNA reads TGTGCCAGCAGTTTCGACAGGGCCTATGGCTACACCTTC. This codes for CASSFDRAYGYTF.

The chain links TRBV27 to TRBJ1-4; 7 positions agree with TRBD1. Losses at the gene ends were 5 bases for V and 7 bases for J; bases not matched to a gene: 16. Germline V CDR1 and CDR2: MNHEY, SMNVEV (reference sequence). The CDR3 length is 17 residues. The CDR3 DNA reads as TGTGCCAGCAGTCGCCGGGACAATCAGAGACAGGGTGAAAAACTGTTTTTT. This encodes CASSRRDNQRQGEKLFF. Filled out from reference TRBV27 and TRBJ1-4, the complete variable domain reads EAQVTQNPRYLITVTGKKLTVTCSQNMNHEYMSWYRQDPGLGLRQIYYSMNVEVTDKGDVPEGYKVSRKEKRNFPLILESPSPNQTSLYFCASSRRDNQRQGEKLFFGSGTQLSVL.

The rearrangement links TRBV3-1 (or the pseudogene TRBV3-2) to TRBJ2-7; D not certain. The CDR3 covers 14 residues. V gave up 1 base and J gave up 6 bases, with 13 bases separating them. CDR1 is LGHDT and CDR2 is YNNKEL in the germline V gene (reference sequence). The CDR3 loop is CASSQGLPEPEQYF. The DNA of the CDR3 is TGTGCCAGCAGCCAAGGACTCCCCGAACCCGAGCAGTACTTC.

This chain uses TRBV7-3 with TRBJ2-3; 10 bases fit TRBD2. CDR3 size: 16 residues. V lost 1 base and J lost 6; bases outside the gene matches: 7. Per germline, CDR1 SGHTA and CDR2 FQGTGA. In DNA form, the CDR3 reads TGTGCCAGCAGCTTAAGTTCTAGCGGGGGTTCGGATACGCAGTATTTT. Translation gives CASSLSSSGGSDTQYF.

The chain carries TRBV30 and TRBJ1-1, with D unclear. Germline V gene sequence: CDR1 GTSNPN, CDR2 SVGIG (reference sequence). The CDR3 sequence is 13 residues long. Trimming removed 5 bases from V and 5 bases from J, with 15 bases in between. CDR3 sequence: CAWVALERTEAFF. The CDR3 DNA reads TGTGCCTGGGTGGCGCTGGAGAGGACTGAAGCTTTCTTT.

This chain links TRBV18 with TRBJ2-1; D ambiguous. Germline V gene lookup returns CDR1 KGHSH and CDR2 LQKENI. The CDR3 runs 14 residues. Trimming removed 2 bases from V and 5 bases from J, with 10 bases in between. DNA for the CDR3: TGTGCCAGCTCACCAAACTCGGCAGACAATGAGCAGTTCTTC. This encodes CASSPNSADNEQFF.

The chain has TRBV6-5 and TRBJ1-5; perhaps TRBD1 as D (6 bases). V shed 7 bases and J shed 4 bases, with 14 bases lying between them. Germline assignment: CDR1 MNHEY and CDR2 SVGAGI. The CDR3 length is 14 residues. CDR3 region: CASNLRGENQPQHF. CDR3 coding DNA: TGTGCCAGCAATCTGAGGGGGGAGAATCAGCCCCAGCATTTT.

The V gene is TRBV5-1, the J gene TRBJ1-5; the match to TRBD1 covers 9 bases. This CDR3 comprises 16 residues. V lost 4 bases to trimming and J lost 3 bases; unmatched junction nucleotides: 8. The germline CDR1 and CDR2 sequences are SGHRS and YFSETQ. CDR3 nucleotide sequence: TGCGCCAGCAGCCCCGCCGGGACAGGGAACAATCAGCCCCAGCATTTT. Translated, it gives CASSPAGTGNNQPQHF.

This clone has a single count. The chain uses TRBV5-1 and TRBJ1-2; no firm D call. Germline values: CDR1 SGHRS, CDR2 YFSETQ. With 0 bases removed from V and 0 bases from J, the gap between germline ends came to 9 bases. This CDR3 has 15 amino acids. The CDR3 protein is CASSLADNSNYGYTF. DNA for the CDR3: TGCGCCAGCAGCTTGGCCGACAATTCTAACTATGGCTACACCTTC.

V and J are TRBV14 and TRBJ2-7; the match to TRBD1 covers 8 bases. Germline values: CDR1 SGHDN, CDR2 FVKESK. V lost 0 bases and J lost 3; bases outside the gene matches: 7. CDR3 length: 16 residues. The CDR3 loop is CASSQEAAGGNYEQYF. The CDR3 DNA reads TGTGCCAGCAGCCAAGAGGCGGCAGGGGGCAACTACGAGCAGTACTTC. The full variable domain, with the rest looked up from reference TRBV14 and TRBJ2-7, is EAGVTQFPSHSVIEKGQTVTLRCDPISGHDNLYWYRRVMGKEIKFLLHFVKESKQDESGMPNNRFLAERTGGTYSTLKVQPAELEDSGVYFCASSQEAAGGNYEQYFGPGTRLTVT.

This clone appeared a single time. The chain is built from TRBV14 and TRBJ2-7; D uncertain. The CDR3 extends over 15 amino acids. Trimming shortened V by 0 bases and J by 0 bases, and 9 bases separated the two germline ends. Germline V gene lookup returns CDR1 SGHDN and CDR2 FVKESK. CDR3 sequence: CASSQDVGPSYEQYF. CDR3 coding DNA: TGTGCCAGCAGCCAAGATGTGGGTCCCTCCTACGAGCAGTACTTC.

The chain recombines TRBV2 with TRBJ1-5; TRBD1 might be the D (6 bases). The CDR3 is 14 residues long. CDR1 is SNHLY and CDR2 is FYNNEI in the germline V gene. V lost 5 bases to trimming and J lost 6 bases, with 14 bases between them. The CDR3 here is CASSTQGQAQPQHF. The CDR3 DNA sequence: TGTGCCAGCAGTACACAGGGTCAGGCTCAGCCCCAGCATTTT.

The V call is TRBV6-1, the J call TRBJ1-6; 9 bases fit TRBD1. Germline V gene lookup returns CDR1 MNHNS and CDR2 SASEGT. The CDR3 extends over 17 amino acids. The V and J ends lost 4 bases and 10 bases, in that order; junction bases with no gene match: 14. Here the CDR3 DNA reads TGTGCCAGCAGTGTCGGCTCACCGGGACAGGGTATCTCACCCCTCCACTTT. Amino acids: CASSVGSPGQGISPLHF.